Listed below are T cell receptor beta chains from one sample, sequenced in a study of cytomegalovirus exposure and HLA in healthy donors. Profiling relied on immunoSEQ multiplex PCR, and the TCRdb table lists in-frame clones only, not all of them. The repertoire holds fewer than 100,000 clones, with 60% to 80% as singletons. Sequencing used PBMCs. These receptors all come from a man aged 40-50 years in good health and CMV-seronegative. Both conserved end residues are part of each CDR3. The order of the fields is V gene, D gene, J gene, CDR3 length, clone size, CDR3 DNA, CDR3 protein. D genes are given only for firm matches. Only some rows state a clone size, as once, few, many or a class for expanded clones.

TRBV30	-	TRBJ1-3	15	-	TGTGCCTGGAAATTCGGGAGTAGCTCTGGAAACACCATATATTTT	CAWKFGSSSGNTIYF
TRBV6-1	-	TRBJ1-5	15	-	TGTGCCAGCAGTGACAGGGCTTATAGCAATCAGCCCCAGCATTTT	CASSDRAYSNQPQHF
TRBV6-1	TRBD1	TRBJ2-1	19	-	TGTGCCAGCAGTGAAGCTGGACAGGGGGCTTGGCGGACGGACAATGAGCAGTTCTTC	CASSEAGQGAWRTDNEQFF
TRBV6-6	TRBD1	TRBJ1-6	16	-	TGTGCCAGCAGATCCATAACAGGGGGCGGTAATTCACCCCTCCACTTT	CASRSITGGGNSPLHF
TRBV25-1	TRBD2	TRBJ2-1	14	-	TGTGCCAGCAGTGAAGGGACTAGAGCCCATGAGCAGTTCTTC	CASSEGTRAHEQFF
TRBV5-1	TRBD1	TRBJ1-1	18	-	TGCGCCAGCAGCCGGCTCGCCGGGACAGGAGGCATGAACACTGAAGCTTTCTTT	CASSRLAGTGGMNTEAFF
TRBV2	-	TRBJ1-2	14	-	TGTGCCAGCAGTGGCGGGGCGTCTAACTATGGCTACACCTTC	CASSGGASNYGYTF
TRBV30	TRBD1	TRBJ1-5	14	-	TGTGCCTGGAGCCCGACAGGGAGGAATCAGCCCCAGCATTTT	CAWSPTGRNQPQHF
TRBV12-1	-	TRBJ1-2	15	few	TGTGCCAGCAGCTTTAGGGGACAGGGGGCAGGATGCTACACCTTC	CASSFRGQGAGCYTF
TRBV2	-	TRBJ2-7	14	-	TGTGCCAGCAGTGTAACAGGTCTCTCCTACGAGCAGTACTTC	CASSVTGLSYEQYF
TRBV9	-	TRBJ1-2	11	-	TGTGCCAGCAGCGTCCGGGGTGGCTACACCTTC	CASSVRGGYTF
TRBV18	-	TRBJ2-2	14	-	TGTGCCAGCTCACCACGAGATTTTACCGGGGAGCTGTTTTTT	CASSPRDFTGELFF
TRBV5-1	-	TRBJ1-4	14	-	TGCGCCAGCAGCTTTGGCGGAACTAATGAAAAACTGTTTTTT	CASSFGGTNEKLFF
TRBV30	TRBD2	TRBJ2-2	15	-	TGTGCCTGGAGTGGACTAGCGGGGGTCACCGGGGAGCTGTTTTTT	CAWSGLAGVTGELFF
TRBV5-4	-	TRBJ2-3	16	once	TGTGCCAGCAGCTCGCAGACAGGGACTAGCACAGATACGCAGTATTTT	CASSSQTGTSTDTQYF
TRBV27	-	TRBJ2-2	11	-	TGTGCCAGCAGTTTACTCGGGGAGCTGTTTTTT	CASSLLGELFF
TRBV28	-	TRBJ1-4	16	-	TGTGCCAGCAGTTTTCTCCAAGCGCAGCCGGGTGAAAAACTGTTTTTT	CASSFLQAQPGEKLFF
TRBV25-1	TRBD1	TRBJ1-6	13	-	TGTGCCAGCAACCCAGGGGGCGCGTCACCCCTCCACTTT	CASNPGGASPLHF
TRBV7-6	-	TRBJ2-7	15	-	TGTGCCAGCAGCTCCCCTCGGACTAACTCCTACGAGCAGTACTTC	CASSSPRTNSYEQYF
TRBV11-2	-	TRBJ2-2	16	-	TGTGCCAGCAGCACCGGTCGCGAATATAACACCGGGGAGCTGTTTTTT	CASSTGREYNTGELFF
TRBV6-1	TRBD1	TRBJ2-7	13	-	TGTGCCAGCAGAACGACAGGGTCCTACGAGCAGTACTTC	CASRTTGSYEQYF
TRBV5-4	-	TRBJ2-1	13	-	TGTGCCAGCAGCTTGGAGCGGTACAATGAGCAGTTCTTC	CASSLERYNEQFF
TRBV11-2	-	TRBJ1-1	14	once	TGTGCCAGCAGCCCCGGCGGGATGAACACTGAAGCTTTCTTT	CASSPGGMNTEAFF
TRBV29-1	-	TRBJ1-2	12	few	TGCAGCGTGTGGACAGTGGGGCATGGCTACACCTTC	CSVWTVGHGYTF
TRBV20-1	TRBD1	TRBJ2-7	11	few	TGCAGTGCCAGAGACAGGGCCGAGCAGTACTTC	CSARDRAEQYF